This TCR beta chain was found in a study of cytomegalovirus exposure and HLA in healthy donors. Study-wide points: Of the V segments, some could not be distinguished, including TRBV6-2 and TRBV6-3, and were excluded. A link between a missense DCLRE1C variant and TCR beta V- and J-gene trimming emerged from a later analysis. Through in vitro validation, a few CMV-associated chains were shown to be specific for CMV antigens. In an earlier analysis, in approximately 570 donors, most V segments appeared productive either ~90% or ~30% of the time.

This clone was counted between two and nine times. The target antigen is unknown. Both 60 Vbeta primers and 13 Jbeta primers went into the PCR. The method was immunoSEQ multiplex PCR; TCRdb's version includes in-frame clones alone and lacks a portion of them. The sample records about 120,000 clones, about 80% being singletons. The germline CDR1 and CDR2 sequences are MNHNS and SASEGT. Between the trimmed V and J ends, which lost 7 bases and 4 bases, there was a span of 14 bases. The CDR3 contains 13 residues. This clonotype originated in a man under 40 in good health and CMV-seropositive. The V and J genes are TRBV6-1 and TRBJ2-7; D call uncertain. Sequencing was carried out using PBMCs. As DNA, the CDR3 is TGTGCCAGCACTATGACGACACGATACGAGCAGTACTTC. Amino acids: CASTMTTRYEQYF.